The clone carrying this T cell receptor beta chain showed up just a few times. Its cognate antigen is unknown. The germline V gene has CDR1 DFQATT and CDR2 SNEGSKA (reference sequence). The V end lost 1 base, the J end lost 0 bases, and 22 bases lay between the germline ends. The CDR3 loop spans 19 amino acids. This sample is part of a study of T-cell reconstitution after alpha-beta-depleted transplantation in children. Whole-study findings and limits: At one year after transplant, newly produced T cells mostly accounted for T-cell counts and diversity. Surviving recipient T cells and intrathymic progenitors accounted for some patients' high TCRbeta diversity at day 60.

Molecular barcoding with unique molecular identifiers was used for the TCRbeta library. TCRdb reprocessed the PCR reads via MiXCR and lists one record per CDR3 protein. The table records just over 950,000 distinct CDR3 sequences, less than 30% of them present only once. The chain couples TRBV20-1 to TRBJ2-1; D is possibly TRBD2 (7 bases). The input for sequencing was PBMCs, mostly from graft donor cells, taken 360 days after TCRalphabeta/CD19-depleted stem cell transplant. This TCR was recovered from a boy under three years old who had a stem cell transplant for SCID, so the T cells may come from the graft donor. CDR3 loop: CSARVLGGGSPFSYNEQFF. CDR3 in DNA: TGCAGTGCTAGAGTTTTAGGCGGGGGCTCCCCCTTCTCCTACAATGAGCAGTTCTTC.